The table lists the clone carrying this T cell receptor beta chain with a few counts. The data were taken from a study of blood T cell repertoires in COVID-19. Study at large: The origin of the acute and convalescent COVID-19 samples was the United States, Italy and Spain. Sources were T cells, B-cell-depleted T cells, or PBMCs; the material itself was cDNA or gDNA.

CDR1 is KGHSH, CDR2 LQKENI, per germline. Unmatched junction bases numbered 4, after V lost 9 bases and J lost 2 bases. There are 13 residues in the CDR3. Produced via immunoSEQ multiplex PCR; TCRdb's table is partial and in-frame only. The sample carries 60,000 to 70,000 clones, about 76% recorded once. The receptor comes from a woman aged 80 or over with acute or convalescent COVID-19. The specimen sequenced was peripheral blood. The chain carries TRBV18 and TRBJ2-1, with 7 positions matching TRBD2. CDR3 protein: CASSGGPYNEQFF. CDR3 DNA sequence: TGTGCCAGTTCGGGGGGTCCCTACAATGAGCAGTTCTTC.